This T cell receptor (beta chain) was observed in a study of graft-versus-host responses after intestinal transplantation. Turning to the study itself: Each of the recipients got a multivisceral, liver-intestinal, or isolated intestinal transplant. Recipients across the board were started on anti-thymocyte globulin induction, then kept on tacrolimus and steroids for approximately three years. Study-wide results and limits: GvH clones detected in recipient marrow included some appearing first in ileum or blood. Peak GvH clone levels in circulation were associated with early post-transplant HvG declines.

Note on this clone: Its antigen is currently unknown.

The CDR3 length is 15 residues. The V gene end was trimmed by 5 bases and the J gene end by 5 bases; junction bases not matched to a gene: 11. Germline V lookup: CDR1 SNHLY, CDR2 FYNNEI. Some clones are missing from TCRdb's copy, which holds only in-frame ones; the method was immunoSEQ multiplex PCR. The sample lists tens of thousands of clones, about nine tenths occurring once. The rearrangement links TRBV2 to TRBJ1-1, with 7 bases fitting TRBD1. This clonotype was obtained from a human donor who was the organ donor for an intestinal transplant. This specimen consisted of unstimulated CD4+ T cells sorted from spleen or lymph node cells, obtained before transplant. The CDR3 region is CASSPRGPGGTEAFF. The CDR3 coding sequence is TGTGCCAGCAGTCCAAGGGGGCCGGGAGGGACTGAAGCTTTCTTT.